This TCR beta chain was sequenced for a study of blood T cell repertoires in COVID-19. V lost 7 bases to trimming and J lost 2 bases; unmatched junction nucleotides: 11. The length of the CDR3 is 16 residues. Germline loops: CDR1 MNHEY, CDR2 SMNVEV (reference sequence). Some clones are missing from TCRdb's copy, which holds only in-frame ones; the method was immunoSEQ multiplex PCR. The table records 52,000 or so clones, about 90% of them present only once. The TCR was taken from a human donor in a cohort sampled during active COVID-19. The sequenced sample was peripheral blood. The rearrangement links TRBV27 to TRBJ2-3; 8 bases align to TRBD1. Written as DNA, the CDR3 is TGTGCCAGCACCGCTCTGTCCAGGGGGCTCACAGATACGCAGTATTTT. Protein product: CASTALSRGLTDTQYF.